Listed below are T cell receptor beta chains from one sample, sequenced in a study of monozygotic twins with inflammatory bowel disease. With the 5' RACE reads reprocessed, TCRdb shows one record per CDR3 protein and no DNA. This repertoire includes more than 350,000 distinct CDR3 sequences. Sequencing was carried out using blood. These receptors came from a human donor with ulcerative colitis or Crohn's disease, or a healthy co-twin of an affected twin (not recorded which). CDR3s include the opening cysteine and the closing phenylalanine or tryptophan.

v_gene	j_gene	CDR3aa
TRBV5-1	TRBJ2-3	CASSSSLGGDTQYF
TRBV19	TRBJ1-1	CATAQGPKVEAFF
TRBV19	TRBJ1-1	CASSGRGTEAFF
TRBV12-3/TRBV12-4	TRBJ1-2	CASSESTSRRGYTF
TRBV6-5	TRBJ2-1	CASSWRDSYNEQFF
TRBV5-1	TRBJ2-7	CASSLAQGSEQYF
TRBV28	TRBJ2-5	CASSFFYQETQYF
TRBV25-1	TRBJ2-7	CASSAPMRAHYEQYF
TRBV29-1	TRBJ1-2	CSVVGTGWDYGYTF
TRBV12-3/TRBV12-4	TRBJ2-7	CASSLGVGPYEQYF
TRBV13	TRBJ2-3	CASSLNGGPTDTQYF
TRBV6-5	TRBJ2-2	CASTSSGGIGELFF
TRBV6-5	TRBJ2-2	CASSYSSREVTGELFF
TRBV7-9	TRBJ1-4	CASSPGDSRREKLFF
TRBV4-2	TRBJ2-7	CASSQDRTGAYEQYF
TRBV4-2	TRBJ1-1	CASSLPGSEVNTEAFF
TRBV11-3	TRBJ2-7	CASSLDSVSEQYF
TRBV12-3/TRBV12-4	TRBJ2-4	CASSTTGNIQYF
TRBV6-2/TRBV6-3	TRBJ2-1	CASTFPRPGGLNEQFF
TRBV9	TRBJ1-6	CASSVSGQPNSPLHF
TRBV6-6	TRBJ1-5	CASSYLSTNQPQHF
TRBV3-1	TRBJ1-2	CASSQRDSYGYTF
TRBV5-1	TRBJ1-1	CASSFDRERKAFF
TRBV5-1	TRBJ1-1	CASSLGTDIPTEAFF
TRBV27	TRBJ1-5	CASSYRLNQPQHF
TRBV5-1	TRBJ2-1	CASSLGGQLGDEQFF
TRBV11-1	TRBJ2-1	CASSPRVGAGGNEQFF
TRBV5-1	TRBJ2-2	CASSWNSVGTGELFF
TRBV20-1	TRBJ1-4	CSARDMGAGEKLFF
TRBV5-1	TRBJ1-1	CASRTGWSTEAFF
TRBV20-1	TRBJ2-1	CSVGPRGEQFF
TRBV5-1	TRBJ2-2	CASSFGYRRTGELFF
TRBV5-1	TRBJ2-7	CASSIQGYEQYF
TRBV5-1	TRBJ1-4	CASGDRGTEKLFF
TRBV18	TRBJ2-1	CASSPAIDNEQFF
TRBV6-1	TRBJ2-5	CASSPDGRLWETQYF
TRBV12-3/TRBV12-4	TRBJ1-1	CASSSLREAFF
TRBV7-2	TRBJ2-2	CASTGAAYLTGELFF
TRBV10-3	TRBJ2-7	CAISDQGTGNYEQYF
TRBV27	TRBJ2-1	CASSPAPGWNEQFF
TRBV4-3	TRBJ2-2	CASRSTSGVGELFF
TRBV19	TRBJ2-3	CASMGRASTDTQYF
TRBV7-3	TRBJ2-1	CASSFNSLSARGEQFF
TRBV24-1	TRBJ2-2	CATSDLWGTGELFF
TRBV3-1	TRBJ1-2	CASSQTAYGYTF
TRBV4-2	TRBJ2-3	CASSLDRGRLDTQYF
TRBV27	TRBJ2-5	CASRLNQGIQETQYF
TRBV6-2/TRBV6-3	TRBJ1-2	CASSYFGQDNGYTF
TRBV11-2	TRBJ2-1	CASSLGPGREYGDEQFF
TRBV7-9	TRBJ1-2	CASSDLMLGGAEEGYTF
TRBV27	TRBJ2-5	CASGPPTGGGQETQYF
TRBV9	TRBJ2-4	CASSPSGTENIQYF
TRBV6-5	TRBJ1-5	CASSYLAGSNQPQHF
TRBV5-1	TRBJ2-7	CASSRTGPEQYF
TRBV20-1	TRBJ2-7	CSAEGRGQPPYEQYF
TRBV5-1	TRBJ2-3	CASSLVHSTDTQYF
TRBV29-1	TRBJ1-2	CSVDRGGYGYTF
TRBV20-1	TRBJ2-2	CSARDDRTTGELFF
TRBV12-3/TRBV12-4	TRBJ1-1	CASSFSILTDDTEAFF